This T cell receptor beta chain was profiled in a study of blood T cell repertoires in COVID-19. At the level of the study: COVID-19 samples collected from the United States, Italy and Spain covered acute and convalescent phases.

This clone appeared a single time. Authors' analysis steps: Counts of nucleated cells, estimated from reference gene primer amplification, were obtained. The table came from immunoSEQ multiplex PCR; TCRdb's copy has only in-frame clones and leaves some out. Clone size and the V and J calls come from that table; the DNA yielded D and trimming. The repertoire holds about 110,000 clones, approximately 88% seen once, with 4.5% to 6% in the top ten. V lost 3 bases and J 0 bases, leaving 8 bases between the germline ends. The CDR3 is made up of 14 amino acids. CDR1 and CDR2 from the germline V gene are MNHEY and SMNVEV (reference sequence).

Sequences were obtained from peripheral blood. The receptor was isolated from a middle-aged man with active or convalescent COVID-19. V is TRBV27 and J is TRBJ1-2; no clear D gene. This CDR3 is CASSFVGANYGYTF. The DNA for the CDR3 is TGTGCCAGCAGTTTCGTAGGAGCTAACTATGGCTACACCTTC.